The clone carrying this T cell receptor beta chain was observed at least ten times. Using RNA transcripts as the source, TCR beta CDR3 regions were amplified. HTBI primers drove first-round RT-PCR of the TCR CDR3. TCRdb re-derived calls from the multiplex PCR reads in MiXCR, one entry per CDR3 protein. This table has 610,000 or so distinct CDR3 sequences, more than 45% appearing once. These data are taken from a study of T cells in Graves' hyperthyroidism and ophthalmopathy. V lost 2 bases and J lost 2, with 21 bases in between. The CDR3 contains 18 residues. CDR1 and CDR2 (germline): LNHDA, SQIVND (reference sequence). It was considered stable Graves' hyperthyroidism when ophthalmopathy did not progress within 18 months. Reasons for excluding patients were uncontrolled infection, other autoimmune disease, pregnancy or lactation. The diagnostic basis comprised clinical symptoms, serum thyroxine and TRAb, thyroid ultrasound and orbital computed tomography.

This clonotype was sampled from a woman aged 18-29 years with Graves' hyperthyroidism. Sequencing used peripheral blood or thyroid tissue (not recorded which). This sequence joins TRBV19 and TRBJ1-2; D not resolved. The CDR3 reads CASSIYPPRQAGNYGYTF. The CDR3 bases are TGTGCCAGTAGTATATACCCGCCGAGGCAGGCGGGAAACTATGGCTACACCTTC.